Below are 17 T cell receptor beta chains sequenced from a single sample in a study of Ad26.COV2.S vaccination and SARS-CoV-2 variants. Treatment specified: some 19 received Ad26.COV2.S at low or high dose, single or two shots; five or six received placebo; per-sample allocation not given. The study sampled participants on day 63 after the first vaccine or placebo injection. Only in-frame clones appear in the TCRdb table, and some are missing; sequencing was by immunoSEQ multiplex PCR. Seen here are 300,000 to 400,000 clones, around 90% observed once, and the top ten hold about 3.4%. Specimen: peripheral blood, collected in a trial of Ad26.COV2.S vaccine versus placebo. The receptor source for this set is a person between 18 and 65 years old who received the Ad26.COV2.S COVID-19 vaccine or a placebo.

The genes are TRBV12-5 and TRBJ2-5; 8 bases fit TRBD2. The trim removed 8 bases at V and 0 bases at J, leaving 5 bases unmatched. The CDR3 is 14 amino acids. The germline CDR1 and CDR2 sequences are LGHNT and FRNRAP. The CDR3 DNA follows: TGTGCTAGTATAGCGGGAATGTACCAAGAGACCCAGTACTTC. As protein: CASIAGMYQETQYF.

The chain couples TRBV5-4 to TRBJ2-3; a possible D gene is TRBD2 (6 bases). The CDR3 runs 16 residues. V gave up 3 bases and J gave up 5 bases, with 19 bases separating them. The germline gives CDR1 SGHNT, CDR2 YYREEE (reference sequence). The CDR3 sequence: CASSWGDGTYIDTQYF. The CDR3 DNA reads as TGTGCCAGCAGCTGGGGGGACGGGACTTACATAGATACGCAGTATTTT.

This clone was detected only once. The chain recombines TRBV14 with TRBJ1-1; D is perhaps TRBD1 (6 bases). This CDR3 has 16 amino acids. Germline V lookup: CDR1 SGHDN, CDR2 FVKESK. The V end lost 4 bases, the J end lost 1 base, and 16 bases lay between the germline ends. CDR3 sequence: CASSPLGGGENTEAFF. The CDR3 DNA sequence: TGTGCCAGCAGCCCCCTGGGCGGGGGCGAGAACACTGAAGCTTTCTTT.

This sequence joins TRBV4-3 and TRBJ2-3, with a tentative D call TRBD2 (6 bases). The germline gives CDR1 LGHNA, CDR2 YSLEER. This CDR3 spans 13 amino acids. The V end was cut by 0 bases, the J end by 8 bases, with 9 bases between. In DNA, the CDR3 is TGCGCCAGCAGCCAAGAAGGAGGGGCTACGCAGTATTTT. This sequence encodes CASSQEGGATQYF.

This clone has a single count. Other DNA sequences in this sample translate to the same CDR3. The chain carries TRBV5-4 and TRBJ2-5, with TRBD2 identical over 14 bases. Germline CDR1 is SGHNT and CDR2 is YYREEE (reference sequence). J gave up 2 bases and V 2 bases, and 5 bases lay outside the gene matches. This CDR3 comprises 17 residues. The CDR3 reads CASSLGLAGGSQETQYF. The CDR3 nucleotides read TGTGCCAGCAGCTTAGGACTAGCGGGGGGATCACAAGAGACCCAGTACTTC.

The rearrangement joins TRBV21-1 to TRBJ1-1; the table's D call, TRBD1, has no DNA check behind it. TRBV21-1 is a recognized pseudogene. There are 16 residues in the CDR3. CDR3 loop: CASSKRRRGPDTEAFF. CDR3 nucleotides: TGTGCCAGCAGCAAACGGCGCAGGGGGCCTGACACTGAAGCTTTCTTT.

V is TRBV27 and J is TRBJ2-2, with D hard to call. The CDR3 is made up of 11 amino acids. Germline V gene sequence: CDR1 MNHEY, CDR2 SMNVEV (reference sequence). V shed 6 bases and J shed 7 bases, with 6 bases lying between them. The CDR3 DNA reads as TGTGCCAGCAGCGGTGGCGGGGAGCTGTTTTTT. Translating gives CASSGGGELFF.

This rearrangement joins TRBV7-6 to TRBJ2-7; tentative D call: TRBD1 (6 bases). Trimming shortened V by 5 bases and J by 0 bases, and 14 bases separated the two germline ends. Germline lookup yields CDR1 SGHVS and CDR2 FNYEAQ. The CDR3 sequence is 15 residues long. The CDR3 DNA sequence: TGTGCCAGCAGCGCGCTACGGGACACCTCCTACGAGCAGTACTTC. It yields the protein CASSALRDTSYEQYF. The full variable domain, completed using reference TRBV7-6 and TRBJ2-7, is GAGVSQSPRYKVTKRGQDVALRCDPISGHVSLYWYRQALGQGPEFLTYFNYEAQQDKSGLPNDRFSAERPEGSISTLTIQRTEQRDSAMYRCASSALRDTSYEQYFGPGTRLTVT.

The chain joins TRBV12-5 to TRBJ1-2; D not certain. Germline V lookup: CDR1 LGHNT, CDR2 FRNRAP. The V and J ends lost 2 bases and 5 bases respectively, with 3 bases between them. The CDR3 is 11 residues long. The DNA for the CDR3 is TGTGCTAGTGGTTTGCTATATGGCTACACCTTC. The encoded protein is CASGLLYGYTF.

The chain has TRBV2 and TRBJ2-7; D not certain. Trimming took 3 bases from V and 9 from J, leaving 9 bases between them. This CDR3 region has 11 residues. Germline-derived CDR1 and CDR2 are SNHLY and FYNNEI. The CDR3 spells CASSEELRQYF. CDR3 bases: TGTGCCAGCAGTGAGGAGCTGCGGCAGTACTTC.

This chain links TRBV6-4 with TRBJ2-1; 8 positions match TRBD2. The CDR3 has 14 amino acids. CDR1 is MRHNA, CDR2 SNTAGT, per germline. With V trimmed by 3 bases and J by 10 bases, 8 bases remained unmatched. This CDR3 is CASSENGGASEQFF. The CDR3, as DNA: TGTGCCAGCAGTGAGAACGGGGGGGCCTCAGAGCAGTTCTTC.

The genes are TRBV6-1 and TRBJ2-5, with 11 bases matching TRBD2. The CDR3 spans 16 residues. Germline CDR1 and CDR2: MNHNS and SASEGT. V lost 4 bases, J lost 5 bases, and 9 bases stayed unmatched. This CDR3 reads CASSASSGGRWETQYF. The CDR3 DNA sequence: TGTGCCAGCAGTGCCTCTAGCGGGGGGCGGTGGGAGACCCAGTACTTC.

The rearrangement joins TRBV12-3 or TRBV12-4 to TRBJ1-1; no reliable D call. V was cut by 7 bases and J by 1 base, with 10 bases left in between. The CDR3 spans 13 residues. CDR3 nucleotides: TGTGCCAGCACCCAACGTGGGAACACTGAAGCTTTCTTT. This codes for CASTQRGNTEAFF.

This sequence joins TRBV6-6 and TRBJ1-3; the match to TRBD1 covers 7 bases. Germline V gene sequence: CDR1 MNHNY, CDR2 SVGAGI (reference sequence). Losses at the gene ends were 5 bases for V and 7 bases for J; bases not matched to a gene: 14. The CDR3 is 16 amino acids. CDR3 coding DNA: TGTGCCAGCAGTCCCTGGGACAGACTCCTGGGGAACACCATATATTTT. Protein sequence: CASSPWDRLLGNTIYF.

The rearrangement joins TRBV7-2 to TRBJ1-1; no firm D call. The V end was cut by 6 bases, the J end by 1 base, with 9 bases between. Germline V gene sequence: CDR1 SGHTA, CDR2 FQGNSA. This CDR3 comprises 13 residues. The CDR3: CASRPDPNTEAFF. CDR3 in DNA: TGTGCCAGCAGACCCGACCCGAACACTGAAGCTTTCTTT.

The chain uses TRBV6-5 and TRBJ2-2; D call uncertain. The CDR3 length is 12 residues. Germline loops: CDR1 MNHEY, CDR2 SVGAGI. The V end was cut by 3 bases, the J end by 6 bases, with 5 bases between. The DNA for the CDR3 is TGTGCCAGCAGTTATAAGGCCGGGGAGCTGTTTTTT. Protein product: CASSYKAGELFF.

The chain has TRBV19 and TRBJ2-1, with D possibly TRBD2 on 6 matching bases. The CDR3 length is 14 residues. V lost 4 bases to trimming and J lost 5 bases, with 12 bases between them. Per germline, CDR1 LNHDA and CDR2 SQIVND (reference sequence). As DNA, the CDR3 is TGTGCCAGTAGTAATGGGTGGGGGGACAATGAGCAGTTCTTC. It yields the protein CASSNGWGDNEQFF.